Below are 4 T cell receptor beta chains sequenced from a single sample in a study of vaccination effects on CD4 cells after COVID-19. Clones were sequenced by immunoSEQ multiplex PCR, and TCRdb holds only the in-frame ones, with some missing. The sample yields roughly 63,000 clones, around 78% seen once. Antigen-specific CD4+ T cells were expanded (with viral peptide pools) by the ViraFEST assay ahead of sequencing. Culturing for around ten days preceded CD4+ T cell isolation. All participants had two doses of either the BNT162b2 or mRNA-1273 vaccine. No antigen has been identified for these receptors. The source material was CD4+ T cells from PBMCs cultured with HCoV-OC43 spike peptides, sampled after COVID-19 vaccination. The subset was: HCoV-OC43 spike overlapping peptide pool stimulation. These receptors all stem from a human donor who received a COVID-19 vaccine.

V and J are TRBV7-9 and TRBJ1-1; D gene uncertain. The CDR3 spans 13 residues. Germline V gives CDR1 SEHNR, CDR2 FQNEAQ (reference sequence). Between the trimmed V and J ends, which lost 3 bases and 1 base, there was a span of 6 bases. The DNA of the CDR3 is TGTGCCAGCAGCTTTAATCGGAACACTGAAGCTTTCTTT. As protein: CASSFNRNTEAFF.

This chain uses TRBV21-1 with TRBJ2-7. TRBV21-1 is annotated as a pseudogene. The CDR3 is 16 amino acids. For the CDR3, the DNA is TGTGCCAGCAGCACCTCGGACGGCCGAAGCTCCTACGAGCAGTACGTC. Translating it yields CASSTSDGRSSYEQYV.

The genes are TRBV6-1 and TRBJ2-2; possibly TRBD1 for D (5 bases). The germline V and J ends were trimmed by 2 bases and 7 bases, with 14 bases remaining between them. The CDR3 runs to 15 residues. Germline V CDR1 and CDR2: MNHNS, SASEGT. CDR3 in amino acids: CASSELSGWVGELFF. For the CDR3, the DNA is TGTGCCAGCAGTGAACTATCAGGGTGGGTCGGGGAGCTGTTTTTT.

V and J are TRBV7-3 and TRBJ2-2; TRBD1 matches 7 bases. CDR3 length: 17 amino acids. V shed 5 bases and J 0 bases; nucleotides not matched to a gene: 9. Germline CDR1 reads SGHTA; CDR2 reads FQGTGA. The DNA for the CDR3 is TGTGCCAGCAGCAGCAGAACAGGGGACGCGAACACCGGGGAGCTGTTTTTT. Encoded protein: CASSSRTGDANTGELFF.